The TCR beta chain described here comes from a study of OX40 agonist ivuxolimab in advanced cancers. Assay used: immunoSEQ multiplex PCR; TCRdb lists only in-frame clones, some missing. The sample lists 8,500 to 14,000 clones, 77% occurring once. Germline CDR1 and CDR2: MNHNY and SVGAGI (reference sequence). J lost 3 bases, V lost 3 bases, and 6 bases had no gene match. CDR3 length: 15 amino acids. This chain links TRBV6-6 with TRBJ2-3; 7 bases are a match to TRBD2. Sequencing used CD4+ or CD8+ T cells sorted from blood, obtained in a trial of the OX40 agonist ivuxolimab. The clonotype comes from an adult with an advanced solid tumor such as melanoma, head and neck, liver or kidney cancer. The CDR3 reads CASSYGGGGTDTQYF. The CDR3 coding sequence is TGTGCCAGCAGTTATGGCGGGGGTGGTACAGATACGCAGTATTTT.